This TCR beta chain originates from a study of radiotherapy plus CTLA-4 blockade in lung cancer. Study-wide context: Disease control was achieved by about 29% of patients, and objective responses by 15% to 20%. General study findings and limits: Tumor-origin TCR clones grew in blood after radiotherapy plus ipilimumab.

Chemo-refractory metastatic non-small-cell lung cancer patients were treated with focal radiation plus CTLA-4 blockade with ipilimumab. With regard to this clone: Its matching antigen is unknown.

Profiling relied on immunoSEQ multiplex PCR, and the TCRdb table lists in-frame clones only, not all of them. Found here are about 48,000 clones, about 86% of them singletons; the top ten hold around a sixth. This CDR3 has 11 residues. The V and J ends lost 4 bases and 11 bases, in that order; junction bases with no gene match: 4. Germline CDR1 SGHDT, CDR2 YYEEEE. The sequence came from a human donor with non-small cell lung cancer that progressed on radiotherapy plus ipilimumab. Some clones in this sample may be carry-over from other donors' samples. The rearrangement joins TRBV5-6 to TRBJ1-1, with 8 bases identical to TRBD1. The source was peripheral blood, collected from a patient treated with radiotherapy plus ipilimumab. The CDR3 sequence: CASSIGDRAFF. DNA for the CDR3: TGTGCCAGCAGCATCGGGGACAGGGCTTTCTTT. Filled out from reference TRBV5-6 and TRBJ1-1, the complete variable domain reads DAGVTQSPTHLIKTRGQQVTLRCSPKSGHDTVSWYQQALGQGPQFIFQYYEEEERQRGNFPDRFSGHQFPNYSSELNVNALLLGDSALYLCASSIGDRAFFGQGTRLTVV.